The 30 T cell receptor beta chains below come from one sample, sequenced in a study of blood T cell repertoires in COVID-19 (dated by TCRdb to about 2020). To prepare the library, the immunoSEQ multiplex PCR assay was applied. As stored in TCRdb, this immuneACCESS dataset retains in-frame rearrangements with V and J assigned. A fraction of the clones does not appear; measured against another copy, unresolved V genes explain less than half of the discrepancy, and the remainder lacks a known reason. The table for this sample lists tens of thousands of clones; about 90% of them were counted only once. 6% to 6.5% of the sample is in the top ten clones. The sample taken for sequencing was peripheral blood. The receptors were gathered from a man aged 70 or older with active COVID-19.

The chain joins TRBV18 to TRBJ2-1; 14 bases align to TRBD2. Trimming at V came to 8 bases and at J to 1 base, leaving 10 bases not matched to a gene. The germline CDR1 and CDR2 sequences are KGHSH and LQKENI. The CDR3 loop spans 18 amino acids. The CDR3 nucleotides are TGTGCCAGCCCTAAGACTAGCGGGGGGGCCCTTTCCTACAATGAGCAGTTCTTC. Translated, it gives CASPKTSGGALSYNEQFF.

The rearrangement uses TRBV4-2 and TRBJ2-7, with a possible D match to TRBD1 (6 bases). The V gene's germline CDR1 is LGHNA and CDR2 YNFKEQ. The V end was cut by 4 bases, the J end by 2 bases, with 21 bases between. The CDR3 has 17 residues. CDR3 amino acids: CASSPIPGVSPPYEQYF. The CDR3 coding sequence is TGTGCCAGCAGCCCTATTCCAGGGGTCAGTCCCCCCTACGAGCAGTACTTC.

The CDR3, as DNA: TGTGCCAGTAGCCCCGGGGGGCCAAGGGGTAATGAAAAACTGTTTTTT. This translates into CASSPGGPRGNEKLFF. This chain connects TRBV19 to TRBJ1-4, with a tentative D call TRBD1 (6 bases). CDR1 and CDR2 from the germline V gene are LNHDA and SQIVND (reference sequence). The CDR3 totals 16 residues. Trimming removed 6 bases from V and 4 bases from J, with 18 bases in between.

The V and J genes are TRBV7-2 and TRBJ1-1; D perhaps matches TRBD1 (5 bases). The CDR3 spans 15 residues. Germline CDR1 and CDR2: SGHTA and FQGNSA. Trimming left V 4 bases short and J 2 bases short, with 14 bases between. CDR3 region: CASSSTELRNTEAFF. The CDR3 nucleotides read TGTGCCAGCAGCTCGACAGAACTCAGAAACACTGAAGCTTTCTTT.

The chain is built from TRBV6-5 and TRBJ2-7, with 7 bases aligning to TRBD2. The V segment lost 5 bases and the J segment 7 bases; nucleotides outside the gene matches: 11. Germline CDR1 is MNHEY and CDR2 is SVGAGI. CDR3 size: 14 residues. The CDR3: CASSRDYISSEQYF. The CDR3 DNA sequence: TGTGCCAGCAGTCGGGACTATATCAGTTCAGAGCAGTACTTC.

The gene calls are TRBV30 and TRBJ1-6; the match to TRBD1 covers 7 bases. Germline lookup yields CDR1 GTSNPN and CDR2 SVGIG (reference sequence). The V and J ends lost 0 bases and 6 bases, in that order; junction bases with no gene match: 2. This CDR3 has 14 residues. The chain's CDR3 is CAWSVTGVNSPLHF. The CDR3 region has the DNA TGTGCCTGGAGTGTAACAGGGGTTAATTCACCCCTCCACTTT.

V gene TRBV6-5 combines with J gene TRBJ2-1; 13 nucleotides align to TRBD2. This CDR3 spans 15 amino acids. Germline trimming cut 2 bases from V and 9 bases from J; bases unmatched to any gene: 4. Per the germline V gene, CDR1 is MNHEY and CDR2 is SVGAGI. The CDR3 loop is CASSYTSGGAREQFF. The CDR3 region has the DNA TGTGCCAGCAGTTACACTAGCGGGGGGGCACGTGAGCAGTTCTTC.

The chain has TRBV5-6 and TRBJ2-7, with 8 bases lining up with TRBD1. The CDR3 spans 14 residues. The V and J ends lost 3 bases and 4 bases, in that order; junction bases with no gene match: 6. The germline V gene encodes CDR1 SGHDT and CDR2 YYEEEE. The CDR3 protein is CASSWTGSRYEQYF. In DNA form, the CDR3 reads TGTGCCAGCAGCTGGACAGGGAGCCGTTACGAGCAGTACTTC.

The chain carries TRBV7-9 and TRBJ2-1, with TRBD1 matching 7 bases. The CDR3 is made up of 13 amino acids. The J segment lost 7 bases and the V segment lost 4 bases, leaving 4 bases of the junction unmatched. Germline assignment: CDR1 SEHNR and CDR2 FQNEAQ (reference sequence). CDR3 bases: TGTGCCAGCAGCTCGACAGGGTTTAATGAGCAGTTCTTC. It translates to CASSSTGFNEQFF.

V and J are TRBV30 and TRBJ1-1; D remains ambiguous. CDR3 length: 13 residues. Germline CDR1 reads GTSNPN; CDR2 reads SVGIG (reference sequence). Trimming removed 2 bases at V and 5 bases at J, with 12 bases between. CDR3 sequence reads: CAWSIPPRTEAFF. CDR3 sequence (DNA): TGTGCCTGGAGTATCCCGCCGCGGACTGAAGCTTTCTTT.

The chain joins TRBV12-5 to TRBJ2-1; 9 bases align to TRBD1. The germline gives CDR1 LGHNT, CDR2 FRNRAP. The CDR3 is 13 residues long. V trimming: 4 bases; J trimming: 8 bases; junction bases outside the gene matches: 3. The CDR3 protein is CASGSRTGDEQFF. The CDR3 DNA follows: TGTGCTAGTGGTTCACGGACAGGGGATGAGCAGTTCTTC.

CDR3 sequence: CASSVGTEHHGYTF. The CDR3 region has the DNA TGTGCCAGCAGCGTAGGCACAGAACACCACGGCTACACCTTC. The chain has TRBV9 and TRBJ1-2; D gene uncertain. V was clipped by 0 bases and J by 8 bases, with 14 bases between them. Germline V gene sequence: CDR1 SGDLS, CDR2 YYNGEE. The CDR3 spans 14 residues.

The chain has TRBV7-2 and TRBJ2-7; weak D call: TRBD2 (5 bases). V dropped 5 bases and J dropped 2 bases, with 16 bases sitting between them. This CDR3 is built from 15 residues. Germline lookup yields CDR1 SGHTA and CDR2 FQGNSA. The CDR3 sequence is CASSVGAIPTYEQYF. The CDR3 DNA reads TGTGCCAGCAGCGTGGGAGCAATCCCAACCTACGAGCAGTACTTC.

The chain recombines TRBV25-1 with TRBJ2-3, with D hard to call. The CDR3 has 12 amino acids. Germline-derived CDR1 and CDR2 are MGHDK and SYGVNS. The V and J ends lost 5 bases and 5 bases respectively, with 8 bases between them. The CDR3 loop reads CASSQLQDTQYF. The CDR3 DNA is TGTGCCAGCAGTCAACTACAAGATACGCAGTATTTT.

This chain uses TRBV18 with TRBJ1-4; 7 bases match TRBD1. CDR3 size: 15 residues. The germline gives CDR1 KGHSH, CDR2 LQKENI. Trimming at V came to 1 base and at J to 4 bases, leaving 3 bases not matched to a gene. CDR3 protein: CASSPQGQSNEKLFF. The CDR3 bases are TGTGCCAGCTCACCACAGGGACAGAGTAATGAAAAACTGTTTTTT.

The gene calls are TRBV11-2 and TRBJ2-1; 10 nucleotides agree with TRBD2. The CDR3 consists of 16 residues. V gave up 6 bases and J gave up 4 bases; unmatched junction bases: 9. Germline V gene data show CDR1 as SGHAT and CDR2 as FQNNGV. The CDR3 reads CASRPPGLANYNEQFF. CDR3 in DNA: TGTGCCAGCAGACCGCCGGGACTAGCGAATTACAATGAGCAGTTCTTC.

The genes are TRBV5-6 and TRBJ2-2; D is unresolved. Trimming shortened V by 1 base and J by 5 bases, and 6 bases separated the two germline ends. Germline assignment: CDR1 SGHDT and CDR2 YYEEEE. The CDR3 is 13 amino acids. The CDR3 loop is CASSLIGTGELFF. DNA of the CDR3: TGTGCCAGCAGCTTGATCGGGACCGGGGAGCTGTTTTTT. Supplemented by reference TRBV5-6 and TRBJ2-2, the full variable domain reads DAGVTQSPTHLIKTRGQQVTLRCSPKSGHDTVSWYQQALGQGPQFIFQYYEEEERQRGNFPDRFSGHQFPNYSSELNVNALLLGDSALYLCASSLIGTGELFFGEGSRLTVL.

The rearrangement joins TRBV6-5 to TRBJ2-1; 7 nucleotides line up with TRBD1. The V gene's germline CDR1 is MNHEY and CDR2 SVGAGI. The CDR3 totals 15 residues. Trimming cost V 6 bases and J 3 bases; bases outside gene matches: 8. Here the CDR3 reads CASSAGDSIYNEQFF. CDR3 nucleotides: TGTGCCAGCAGCGCCGGGGACAGTATCTACAATGAGCAGTTCTTC.

V usage is TRBV29-1 and J usage is TRBJ2-2; the match to TRBD1 covers 8 bases. The CDR3 contains 15 residues. In germline, CDR1 is SQVTM, CDR2 ANQGSEA. The ends lost 4 bases at V and 1 base at J; junction bases unmatched: 5. Written as DNA, the CDR3 is TGCAGCGTTGCCGTGGGGACAGGGAACACCGGGGAGCTGTTTTTT. Protein sequence: CSVAVGTGNTGELFF.

The V call is TRBV7-9, the J call TRBJ2-2; D not resolved. The CDR3 contains 17 residues. In germline, CDR1 is SEHNR, CDR2 FQNEAQ (reference sequence). The V and J ends lost 3 bases and 0 bases respectively, with 14 bases between them. CDR3 DNA: TGTGCCAGCAGCTTCCTCCAGGCTTTAACGAACACCGGGGAGCTGTTTTTT. Protein: CASSFLQALTNTGELFF.

This sequence joins TRBV5-4 and TRBJ1-2; D is perhaps TRBD1 (5 bases). The CDR3 contains 15 residues. Trimming left V 2 bases short and J 3 bases short, with 14 bases between. CDR1 SGHNT and CDR2 YYREEE come from the germline V gene (reference sequence). The CDR3 DNA sequence: TGTGCCAGCAGCTTAGGACCCGGGACTGACTATGGCTACACCTTC. This translates into CASSLGPGTDYGYTF.

The rearrangement uses TRBV6-1 and TRBJ1-4; D uncertain. This CDR3 is 15 amino acids long. Germline V gives CDR1 MNHNS, CDR2 SASEGT. The V and J ends lost 7 bases and 8 bases respectively, with 20 bases between them. The CDR3 region is CASTFGGRAAEKLFF. In DNA form, the CDR3 reads TGTGCCAGCACTTTTGGAGGTAGGGCGGCGGAAAAACTGTTTTTT.

The chain employs TRBV10-3 and TRBJ2-5; 8 bases agree with TRBD1. V lost 6 bases to trimming and J lost 5 bases; unmatched junction nucleotides: 2. Germline V CDR1 and CDR2: ENHRY, SYGVKD. This CDR3 spans 12 amino acids. The CDR3 nucleotides read TGTGCCATCAGGGGACAGGACGAGACCCAGTACTTC. This encodes CAIRGQDETQYF.

V and J are TRBV6-4 and TRBJ2-3; TRBD2 is a possible D gene (5 bases). Germline V lookup: CDR1 MRHNA, CDR2 SNTAGT. The CDR3 totals 14 residues. Trimming stripped 4 bases from V and 7 bases from J, with 15 bases between. The CDR3 region is CASSVTTTGNTQYF. The CDR3 bases are TGTGCCAGCAGTGTTACGACCACGGGGAATACGCAGTATTTT.

The chain employs TRBV5-1 and TRBJ2-3; D is perhaps TRBD2 (5 bases). There are 14 residues in the CDR3. Germline CDR1 SGHRS, CDR2 YFSETQ. Trimming took 4 bases from V and 7 from J, leaving 16 bases between them. The CDR3 DNA follows: TGCGCCAGCAGCCCGACGCCGGGAACGAATACGCAGTATTTT. It yields the protein CASSPTPGTNTQYF.

The chain combines TRBV7-9 with TRBJ2-1; the D gene is possibly TRBD2 (6 bases). The CDR3 consists of 14 residues. Looked up from germline, CDR1 is SEHNR and CDR2 is FQNEAQ (reference sequence). The ends were cut back, 6 bases at V and 6 bases at J, with 15 bases in the middle. CDR3 residues: CASRSAGLSNEQFF. The CDR3 DNA sequence: TGTGCCAGCAGGTCTGCGGGGCTTTCCAATGAGCAGTTCTTC.

The genes are TRBV6-1 and TRBJ1-1; D is unresolved. Germline loops: CDR1 MNHNS, CDR2 SASEGT. The germline V and J ends were trimmed by 1 base and 7 bases, with 13 bases remaining between them. The CDR3 is made up of 14 amino acids. CDR3 amino acids: CASSEDWLAIEAFF. The CDR3 DNA reads TGTGCCAGCAGTGAAGATTGGTTGGCAATTGAAGCTTTCTTT.

This chain joins TRBV6-5 and TRBJ2-4; 10 bases match TRBD1. The CDR3 has 15 residues. CDR1 and CDR2 from the germline V gene are MNHEY and SVGAGI. With V trimmed by 5 bases and J by 7 bases, 8 bases remained unmatched. For the CDR3, the DNA is TGTGCCAGCAGTACCGGGACAGGGGACGGTAACATTCAGTACTTC. This encodes CASSTGTGDGNIQYF.

The chain recombines TRBV5-4 with TRBJ2-5; 14 positions agree with TRBD2. The V gene's germline CDR1 is SGHNT and CDR2 YYREEE (reference sequence). This CDR3 comprises 17 residues. The J segment lost 4 bases and the V segment lost 5 bases, leaving 10 bases of the junction unmatched. The CDR3 bases are TGTGCCAGCAGGCCCGGACTAGCGGGGGGCCAGGGAGAGACCCAGTACTTC. It yields the protein CASRPGLAGGQGETQYF.

The chain recombines TRBV12-3 or TRBV12-4 with TRBJ1-2; D gene unclear. The CDR3 is 11 amino acids. The ends were cut back, 5 bases at V and 2 bases at J, with 3 bases in the middle. CDR3: CASSLNYGYTF. The CDR3 DNA reads TGTGCCAGCAGTCTAAACTATGGCTACACCTTC.